Each of the 3 T cell receptor beta chains below was sequenced from the same sample in a study of blood T cells in healthy people across ages. Alongside a J-beta primer mix, a sample-barcoded 5' primer served in a second PCR lasting about 7 to 11 cycles. TCRdb passed the 5' RACE reads through MiXCR, listing each CDR3 protein once. The table records about 1.4 million distinct CDR3 sequences, roughly 60% of them present only once. The sample was blood. The receptors were gathered from a man aged 18 to 30 in good health.

The chain employs TRBV11-2 and TRBJ2-7; 10 bases map to TRBD1. This CDR3 spans 18 amino acids. The junction had 15 bases not matched to a gene; V was cut back by 1 base and J by 6 bases. Germline lookup yields CDR1 SGHAT and CDR2 FQNNGV. DNA of the CDR3: TGTGCCAGCAGCTTAGCCCTCCAAGACAGGGGGCTTAGGTGCGAGCAGTACTTC. Translated: CASSLALQDRGLRCEQYF.

This clonotype has just a few counts. The V and J genes are TRBV20-1 and TRBJ2-3; maybe TRBD2 (6 bases). The V gene's germline CDR1 is DFQATT and CDR2 SNEGSKA (reference sequence). The CDR3 has 14 residues. V dropped 3 bases and J dropped 0 bases, with 10 bases sitting between them. The CDR3 nucleotides are TGCAGTGCTAGGGGGAGCGGGAGCACAGATACGCAGTATTTT. Protein: CSARGSGSTDTQYF.

In this sample, this clonotype turned up many times. The gene calls are TRBV12-3 or TRBV12-4 and TRBJ2-5, with D perhaps given as TRBD1 or TRBD2 (6 bases each). The CDR3 is 15 amino acids. The V end was cut by 6 bases, the J end by 2 bases, with 16 bases between. The CDR3 sequence: CASSPGAVSQETQYF. The CDR3, as DNA: TGTGCCAGCAGCCCGGGGGCAGTAAGTCAAGAGACCCAGTACTTC.